The 26 T cell receptor beta chains in this list originate from one sample, sequenced in a study of cytomegalovirus exposure and HLA in healthy donors. The PCR contained 60 Vbeta and 13 Jbeta primers. This table comes from immunoSEQ multiplex PCR, and its TCRdb copy is limited to in-frame clones, with some not included. The repertoire has more than 120,000 clones, over 75% of them found once; the top ten carry approximately 2.4%. Input material: PBMCs. All receptors come from a male donor in good health and CMV-seronegative.

The rearrangement links TRBV9 to TRBJ2-7; 7 nucleotides align to TRBD2. Germline values: CDR1 SGDLS, CDR2 YYNGEE. V trimming: 1 base; J trimming: 5 bases; junction bases outside the gene matches: 9. CDR3 length: 15 residues. The CDR3 loop is CASSVLGGRADEQYF. CDR3 DNA sequence: TGTGCCAGCAGCGTATTAGGTGGGAGGGCCGACGAGCAGTACTTC.

This clone was seen just once. V is TRBV5-6 and J is TRBJ2-7; perhaps TRBD1 as D (6 bases). Trimming left V 0 bases short and J 6 bases short, with 19 bases between. Germline V lookup: CDR1 SGHDT, CDR2 YYEEEE. This CDR3 has 16 residues. In DNA form, the CDR3 reads TGTGCCAGCAGCTTGGATTGGGGGCGTATCGCTCCCGAGCAGTACTTC. Translated, it gives CASSLDWGRIAPEQYF.

V and J are TRBV19 and TRBJ2-4; maybe TRBD2 (5 bases). CDR1 LNHDA and CDR2 SQIVND come from the germline V gene (reference sequence). Trimming shortened V by 3 bases and J by 0 bases, and 12 bases separated the two germline ends. The CDR3 consists of 16 residues. CDR3 sequence: CASSIGERAAKNIQYF. In DNA, the CDR3 is TGTGCCAGTAGTATTGGGGAGAGGGCAGCCAAAAACATTCAGTACTTC.

A word on this clone: An end of the junction does not agree with germline; a read error may underlie this. This rearrangement joins TRBV15 to TRBJ2-5; no reliable D call. CDR3 length equals 12 residues. CDR1 and CDR2 from the germline V gene are LNHNV and YYDKDF (reference sequence). CDR3 in amino acids: CATSRDAAAPHF. The CDR3 bases are TGTGCCACCAGCAGAGATGCGGCAGCCCCGCACTTC.

The chain is built from TRBV4-3 and TRBJ2-7; D might be TRBD2 (5 bases). This CDR3 spans 15 amino acids. V gave up 0 bases and J gave up 3 bases, with 12 bases separating them. CDR1 and CDR2 (germline): LGHNA, YSLEER. The CDR3, as DNA: TGCGCCAGCAGCCAAGAGGATCGACTAAACTACGAGCAGTACTTC. Translation gives CASSQEDRLNYEQYF.

On this clone: The junction shows a germline mismatch at one end, possibly a read error. The chain recombines TRBV14 with TRBJ2-7; D might be TRBD1 (5 bases). The CDR3 runs 15 residues. Germline CDR1 is SGHDN and CDR2 is FVKESK. CDR3 in amino acids: CVSSRPLGAQNEQYF. Here the CDR3 DNA reads TGTGTCAGCAGCCGCCCTCTTGGGGCGCAAAACGAGCAGTACTTC.

This clone appeared a few times. V usage is TRBV28 and J usage is TRBJ2-7; the D gene is possibly TRBD2 (5 bases). CDR3 size: 13 residues. Deletions cut 2 bases from V and 8 bases from J, with 13 bases between. Germline V lookup: CDR1 MDHEN, CDR2 SYDVKM. This CDR3 reads CASSLRQTTKQYF. CDR3 DNA: TGTGCCAGCAGTTTAAGGCAGACTACGAAGCAGTACTTC.

V usage is TRBV18 and J usage is TRBJ2-7, with a tentative D call TRBD2 (5 bases). V dropped 5 bases and J dropped 7 bases, with 15 bases sitting between them. The germline V gene encodes CDR1 KGHSH and CDR2 LQKENI. This CDR3 comprises 13 residues. The CDR3: CASSTARAREQYF. The CDR3 DNA is TGTGCCAGCTCAACCGCGAGGGCCCGGGAGCAGTACTTC.

The rearrangement links TRBV7-2 to TRBJ2-1; 8 bases fit TRBD2. CDR3 length equals 15 residues. CDR1 SGHTA and CDR2 FQGNSA come from the germline V gene. V trimming: 3 bases; J trimming: 7 bases; junction bases outside the gene matches: 8. The DNA of the CDR3 is TGTGCCAGCAGCTTTTTTCGGGAGGGGGGGAATGAGCAGTTCTTC. Amino acid sequence: CASSFFREGGNEQFF. Full variable domain (outside the CDR3, taken from reference TRBV7-2 and TRBJ2-1): GAGVSQSPSNKVTEKGKDVELRCDPISGHTALYWYRQSLGQGLEFLIYFQGNSAPDKSGLPSDRFSAERTGGSVSTLTIQRTQQEDSAVYLCASSFFREGGNEQFFGPGTRLTVL.

In its sample, this clone was seen once. V gene TRBV27 combines with J gene TRBJ2-6, with 8 nucleotides matching TRBD2. Germline V CDR1 and CDR2: MNHEY, SMNVEV (reference sequence). This CDR3 is built from 16 residues. V shed 4 bases, J shed 1 base, and the junction held 3 bases outside the gene matches. The chain's CDR3 is CASSSGGGSGANVLTF. The CDR3 bases are TGTGCCAGCAGTTCCGGGGGGGGTTCTGGGGCCAACGTCCTGACTTTC.

This sequence joins TRBV4-1 and TRBJ1-2; TRBD1 might be the D (6 bases). Germline V lookup: CDR1 MGHRA, CDR2 YSYEKL. Trimming removed 0 bases at V and 8 bases at J, with 16 bases between. CDR3 size: 15 residues. For the CDR3, the DNA is TGCGCCAGCAGCCAAGATGGCAACAGGGCTGACGGCTACACCTTC. Translating gives CASSQDGNRADGYTF.

This clone showed up just a few times. The chain has TRBV4-1 and TRBJ1-3; 9 bases are a match to TRBD1. The junction had 4 bases not matched to a gene; V was cut back by 0 bases and J by 1 base. The CDR3 spans 17 residues. Looked up from germline, CDR1 is MGHRA and CDR2 is YSYEKL. CDR3 in amino acids: CASSQDLTGGSGNTIYF. The CDR3 nucleotides read TGCGCCAGCAGCCAAGATTTGACAGGGGGTTCTGGAAACACCATATATTTT.

CDR3 in DNA: TGTGCCAGCAGCCACCGGGACAGGGGGCGAGGTGAGCAGTACTTC. Its protein product is CASSHRDRGRGEQYF. The chain uses TRBV7-9 and TRBJ2-7; 12 nucleotides align to TRBD1. CDR1 and CDR2 (germline): SEHNR, FQNEAQ (reference sequence). Losses at the gene ends were 5 bases for V and 7 bases for J; bases not matched to a gene: 9. The CDR3 has 15 residues.

This clone was found a few times. The genes are TRBV27 and TRBJ2-1; the match to TRBD2 covers 10 bases. The length of the CDR3 is 16 residues. Germline V gene sequence: CDR1 MNHEY, CDR2 SMNVEV (reference sequence). The junction had 5 bases not matched to a gene; V was cut back by 5 bases and J by 1 base. The CDR3 DNA is TGTGCCAGCAGTCAAAGACTAGCGGGTTCCTACAATGAGCAGTTCTTC. Amino acid sequence: CASSQRLAGSYNEQFF.

V is TRBV27 and J is TRBJ2-7, with D perhaps matching TRBD2 (5 bases). Trimming shortened V by 5 bases and J by 2 bases, and 16 bases separated the two germline ends. The CDR3 length is 15 residues. Germline CDR1 reads MNHEY; CDR2 reads SMNVEV (reference sequence). The CDR3 DNA sequence: TGTGCCAGCAGTGCCAGACGGGGTGAGGCCTACGAGCAGTACTTC. Protein product: CASSARRGEAYEQYF.

J is TRBJ2-7 and V is TRBV19, with 7 bases matching TRBD1. The length of the CDR3 is 15 residues. CDR1 and CDR2 from the germline V gene are LNHDA and SQIVND (reference sequence). The V gene end was trimmed by 1 base and the J gene end by 5 bases; junction bases not matched to a gene: 8. This CDR3 reads CASSIAGNRGNEQYF. DNA of the CDR3: TGTGCCAGTAGTATAGCAGGAAACAGGGGCAACGAGCAGTACTTC.

The V call is TRBV28, the J call TRBJ2-1, with a possible D match to TRBD2 (5 bases). The germline V gene encodes CDR1 MDHEN and CDR2 SYDVKM. With 3 bases removed from V and 10 bases from J, the gap between germline ends came to 19 bases. The CDR3 loop spans 15 amino acids. CDR3 bases: TGTGCCAGCAGTTTTCGAGGACTGTTTGAAGTGGAGCAGTTCTTC. This codes for CASSFRGLFEVEQFF.

The gene calls are TRBV15 and TRBJ2-1; D is perhaps TRBD2 (6 bases). The CDR3 totals 15 residues. Looked up from germline, CDR1 is LNHNV and CDR2 is YYDKDF (reference sequence). V dropped 6 bases and J dropped 6 bases, with 18 bases sitting between them. This CDR3 reads CATRSGGKELNEQFF. DNA for the CDR3: TGTGCCACCAGGTCCGGCGGGAAGGAACTCAATGAGCAGTTCTTC.

The chain couples TRBV14 to TRBJ2-1, with TRBD2 as a possible D gene (6 bases). CDR1 SGHDN and CDR2 FVKESK come from the germline V gene. Trimming removed 4 bases at V and 3 bases at J, with 13 bases between. The CDR3 sequence is 15 residues long. This CDR3 is CASSLIWRDYNEQFF. Written as DNA, the CDR3 is TGTGCCAGCAGCCTTATCTGGCGGGACTACAATGAGCAGTTCTTC.

The CDR3, as DNA: TGTGCCAGCTCACGAGGCGGCTCCACGGGCGTCCTGACTTTC. Residues: CASSRGGSTGVLTF. V usage is TRBV18 and J usage is TRBJ2-6; the D is unclear. This CDR3 is built from 14 residues. The germline gives CDR1 KGHSH, CDR2 LQKENI. Trimming pared 4 bases from V and 12 bases from J, leaving 16 bases between.

The chain links TRBV5-5 to TRBJ1-5; D may be TRBD1 (5 bases). Trimming pared 4 bases from V and 0 bases from J, leaving 11 bases between. The V gene's germline CDR1 is SGHKS and CDR2 YYEKEE (reference sequence). This CDR3 has 15 amino acids. CDR3 sequence: CASSQDRNSNQPQHF. In DNA form, the CDR3 reads TGTGCCAGCAGCCAAGACAGAAATAGCAATCAGCCCCAGCATTTT. Based on the CDR3 plus reference TRBV5-5 and TRBJ1-5, the full variable domain is DAGVTQSPTHLIKTRGQQVTLRCSPISGHKSVSWYQQVLGQGPQFIFQYYEKEERGRGNFPDRFSARQFPNYSSELNVNALLLGDSALYLCASSQDRNSNQPQHFGDGTRLSIL.

The rearrangement links TRBV29-1 to TRBJ2-7; 8 bases map to TRBD2. In germline, CDR1 is SQVTM, CDR2 ANQGSEA. After removal of 6 bases from V and 6 bases from J, the junction contained 13 bases not matched to a gene. This CDR3 region has 14 residues. CDR3 residues: CSVALAGPGAEQYF. In DNA form, the CDR3 reads TGCAGCGTAGCCTTAGCGGGACCCGGGGCCGAGCAGTACTTC.

The rearrangement links TRBV9 to TRBJ1-3; a weak D match, TRBD1 (5 bases). V was shortened by 1 base and J by 3 bases, with 14 bases between the two germline ends. Germline V lookup: CDR1 SGDLS, CDR2 YYNGEE. This CDR3 comprises 16 residues. The CDR3 reads CASSVTQGGGGNTIYF. CDR3 nucleotides: TGTGCCAGCAGCGTAACCCAAGGCGGGGGTGGAAACACCATATATTTT.

The chain has TRBV28 and TRBJ1-3; unclear D gene. Per germline, CDR1 MDHEN and CDR2 SYDVKM. This CDR3 is built from 15 residues. The germline V and J ends were trimmed by 2 bases and 2 bases, with 10 bases remaining between them. The CDR3 DNA reads TGTGCCAGCAGTTTAGTATCCCGCGCTGGAAACACCATATATTTT. It translates to CASSLVSRAGNTIYF.

The gene calls are TRBV27 and TRBJ1-2; tentative D call: TRBD1 (5 bases). The CDR3 loop spans 13 amino acids. Germline CDR1 MNHEY, CDR2 SMNVEV (reference sequence). V was cut by 5 bases and J by 8 bases, with 15 bases left in between. The CDR3 here is CASSRTGDWGYTF. In nucleotides, the CDR3 is TGTGCCAGCAGTCGCACAGGAGATTGGGGCTACACCTTC.

This sequence joins TRBV9 and TRBJ2-7, with D hard to call. The CDR3 length is 14 residues. Trimming removed 3 bases at V and 5 bases at J, with 15 bases between. The germline CDR1 and CDR2 sequences are SGDLS and YYNGEE. The CDR3 DNA reads as TGTGCCAGCAGCGCCAGTCCCAGTTACGACGAGCAGTACTTC. Encoded protein: CASSASPSYDEQYF.